The rows below give T cell receptor beta chains drawn from one sample of a study of cytomegalovirus exposure and HLA in healthy donors. Sequencing used immunoSEQ multiplex PCR; TCRdb keeps in-frame clones, though not all of them. The data hold 160,000 or so clones, with roughly 79% observed a single time. The source material was PBMCs. These receptors were taken from a woman aged 45-59 years in good health and CMV-seronegative. CDR3s include the opening cysteine and the closing phenylalanine or tryptophan. The D gene is left open where the match is weak. Size is omitted from some rows. Given values are once, few, many or a class for expanded clones.

size,V,D,J,CDR3,DNA
.,TRBV2,TRBD1,TRBJ1-1,CASSVGQGNTEAFF,TGTGCCAGCAGTGTAGGACAGGGCAACACTGAAGCTTTCTTT
.,TRBV28,.,TRBJ2-1,CATLGENEQFF,TGTGCCACCCTCGGAGAGAATGAGCAGTTCTTC
.,TRBV28,.,TRBJ1-2,CASSTPAGAMGGYTF,TGTGCCAGCAGTACCCCGGCAGGGGCGATGGGAGGCTACACCTTC
.,TRBV27,TRBD1,TRBJ1-2,CASSNIRTGGGYGYTF,TGTGCCAGCAGCAATATAAGGACAGGGGGCGGCTATGGCTACACCTTC
.,TRBV7-9,TRBD2,TRBJ2-2,CSSSLPTSGRPELFF,TGTTCCAGCAGCTTACCGACTAGCGGGAGACCGGAGCTGTTTTTT
.,TRBV29-1,.,TRBJ1-2,CSVTGLLGYGYTF,TGCAGCGTCACAGGGCTTTTGGGCTATGGCTACACCTTC
.,TRBV5-4,TRBD1,TRBJ1-5,CASSTGTGENQPQHF,TGTGCCAGCAGCACCGGGACAGGGGAGAATCAGCCCCAGCATTTT
.,TRBV19,TRBD1,TRBJ2-2,CASSIGGQGKTGELFF,TGTGCCAGTAGTATTGGAGGACAGGGGAAAACCGGGGAGCTGTTTTTT
.,TRBV6-6,TRBD1,TRBJ1-1,CASSYQGQGKTEAFF,TGTGCCAGCAGTTACCAGGGACAGGGGAAAACTGAAGCTTTCTTT
few,TRBV11-2,.,TRBJ2-5,CASSPRGAGQETQYF,TGTGCCAGCAGCCCCAGAGGCGCCGGACAAGAGACCCAGTACTTC
few,TRBV30,.,TRBJ1-1,CAWSVGGQAFF,TGTGCCTGGAGTGTGGGAGGTCAAGCTTTCTTT
.,TRBV6-1,TRBD1,TRBJ2-1,CASTTGGARNEQFF,TGTGCCAGCACAACAGGGGGCGCGAGAAATGAGCAGTTCTTC
few,TRBV5-6,.,TRBJ1-5,CASSLRAGRGRNQPQHF,TGTGCCAGCAGCTTGAGGGCGGGCAGGGGAAGGAATCAGCCCCAGCATTTT
.,TRBV5-4,TRBD2,TRBJ2-3,CASSPGGGADTQYF,TGTGCCAGCAGCCCTGGCGGGGGAGCAGATACGCAGTATTTT
.,TRBV10-3,.,TRBJ1-4,CAISGAGDREKLFF,TGTGCCATCAGTGGGGCGGGGGACCGGGAAAAACTGTTTTTT
once,TRBV5-1,.,TRBJ2-7,CASQGTVGYEQYF,TGCGCCAGCCAGGGGACGGTTGGCTACGAGCAGTACTTC
.,TRBV7-2,.,TRBJ2-7,CASTFGGTQIYEQYF,TGTGCCAGCACCTTTGGGGGGACGCAAATCTACGAGCAGTACTTC